Following are 13 T cell receptor beta chains from one sample sequenced in a study of blood T cell repertoires in COVID-19 (dated by TCRdb to 2018 to 2021). Libraries were made using the immunoSEQ multiplex PCR assay. TCRdb provides this immuneACCESS table in a form limited to in-frame rearrangements. Some clones are lacking; in checked studies, under half of them reflect an unresolved V gene, and why the rest are absent is not known. In this sample the table shows around 100,000 clones, 86% of which occur a single time. The ten largest make up roughly 4.5% of the sample. Sequencing was performed on peripheral blood. These receptors were taken from a man aged 40-50 years with acute or convalescent COVID-19.

The chain recombines TRBV3-1 (or the pseudogene TRBV3-2) with TRBJ2-2; a weak D match, TRBD2 (7 bases). Trimming shortened V by 10 bases and J by 2 bases, and 14 bases separated the two germline ends. CDR3 size: 14 residues. Germline loops: CDR1 LGHDT, CDR2 YNNKEL (reference sequence). In DNA form, the CDR3 reads TGTGCCACCCGAGGGGGGGCCAACACCGGGGAGCTGTTTTTT. Its protein product is CATRGGANTGELFF.

This chain connects TRBV6-1 to TRBJ2-7; 8 bases match TRBD1. Germline V CDR1 and CDR2: MNHNS, SASEGT. The CDR3 contains 15 residues. The J segment lost 3 bases and the V segment lost 2 bases, leaving 6 bases of the junction unmatched. The CDR3 region is CASSETAGGVYEQYF. As DNA, the CDR3 is TGTGCCAGCAGTGAAACGGCAGGGGGCGTCTACGAGCAGTACTTC.

The rearrangement links TRBV19 to TRBJ1-2, with a weak D call TRBD1 (6 bases). The CDR3 length is 13 residues. Germline CDR1 is LNHDA and CDR2 is SQIVND (reference sequence). The germline V and J ends were trimmed by 2 bases and 8 bases, with 12 bases remaining between them. CDR3 DNA sequence: TGTGCCAGTAGTATAACAGGGCATAGGGGCTACACCTTC. Its translation is CASSITGHRGYTF.

This clone has only a few counts. The chain carries TRBV7-2 and TRBJ1-1; D unresolved. This CDR3 is built from 13 residues. V was clipped by 8 bases and J by 6 bases, with 16 bases between them. Germline-derived CDR1 and CDR2 are SGHTA and FQGNSA. In nucleotides, the CDR3 is TGTGCCAGCCGGCGGGAGGCTAATTCTGAAGCTTTCTTT. Amino acids: CASRREANSEAFF.

This rearrangement joins TRBV4-2 to TRBJ2-3; 10 bases align to TRBD2. Trimming removed 0 bases from V and 2 bases from J; junction bases left unmatched: 5. This CDR3 is built from 17 residues. Germline CDR1 reads LGHNA; CDR2 reads YNFKEQ. This CDR3 reads CASSQDQTSGNTDTQYF. The CDR3, as DNA: TGTGCCAGCAGCCAAGATCAAACTAGCGGGAACACAGATACGCAGTATTTT.

The chain combines TRBV14 with TRBJ1-1; possibly TRBD1 for D (6 bases). Germline CDR1 SGHDN, CDR2 FVKESK. This CDR3 comprises 13 residues. V shed 6 bases and J shed 1 base, with 9 bases lying between them. The CDR3 loop is CASRRQENTEAFF. The CDR3 DNA reads as TGTGCCAGCAGACGACAGGAGAACACTGAAGCTTTCTTT.

V is TRBV5-1 and J is TRBJ2-3; possible D gene TRBD1, 5 bases. The CDR3 sequence is 17 residues long. V gave up 4 bases and J gave up 0 bases, with 18 bases separating them. Germline assignment: CDR1 SGHRS and CDR2 YFSETQ. This CDR3 reads CASSTGRTYPSTDTQYF. The DNA for the CDR3 is TGCGCCAGCAGCACAGGTCGAACCTACCCTAGCACAGATACGCAGTATTTT. The entire variable domain, with the rest obtained from reference TRBV5-1 and TRBJ2-3, is as follows: KAGVTQTPRYLIKTRGQQVTLSCSPISGHRSVSWYQQTPGQGLQFLFEYFSETQRNKGNFPGRFSGRQFSNSRSEMNVSTLELGDSALYLCASSTGRTYPSTDTQYFGPGTRLTVL.

The rearrangement uses TRBV10-3 and TRBJ2-3; D gene unclear. Germline CDR1 and CDR2: ENHRY and SYGVKD. V lost 2 bases and J 1 base, leaving 10 bases between the germline ends. This CDR3 region has 15 residues. CDR3 nucleotide sequence: TGTGCCATCAGTGAGCCACCCCTAGGCACAGATACGCAGTATTTT. Amino acid sequence: CAISEPPLGTDTQYF.

V is TRBV25-1 and J is TRBJ2-1; perhaps TRBD2 as D (5 bases). The CDR3 contains 15 residues. CDR1 and CDR2 (germline): MGHDK, SYGVNS. Trimming pared 0 bases from V and 7 bases from J, leaving 13 bases between. CDR3 in DNA: TGTGCCAGCAGTGAATATCGACGGGAAGGAAATGAGCAGTTCTTC. Translated, it gives CASSEYRREGNEQFF.

The chain links TRBV4-2 to TRBJ1-1; 9 bases are a match to TRBD1. The ends lost 4 bases at V and 4 bases at J; junction bases unmatched: 13. The CDR3 is 17 residues long. Germline lookup yields CDR1 LGHNA and CDR2 YNFKEQ. CDR3 in DNA: TGTGCCAGCAGCCCCCGGGACAGGGCGTCCATCGGCACTGAAGCTTTCTTT. Amino acids: CASSPRDRASIGTEAFF.

This sequence joins TRBV4-2 and TRBJ2-5; D is possibly TRBD1 (5 bases). The CDR3 loop spans 15 amino acids. Germline V gives CDR1 LGHNA, CDR2 YNFKEQ. The ends were cut back, 0 bases at V and 5 bases at J, with 13 bases in the middle. The CDR3 sequence is CASSQDPGRIETQYF. The DNA of the CDR3 is TGTGCCAGCAGCCAAGATCCAGGGCGTATTGAGACCCAGTACTTC.

J is TRBJ1-5 and V is TRBV15, with D hard to call. Germline V gene sequence: CDR1 LNHNV, CDR2 YYDKDF (reference sequence). The CDR3 sequence is 13 residues long. Trimming removed 7 bases at V and 6 bases at J, with 13 bases between. The CDR3 reads CATTIVPGQPQHF. In DNA form, the CDR3 reads TGTGCCACCACCATCGTCCCGGGTCAGCCCCAGCATTTT.

This clone was seen only a few times. The chain employs TRBV9 and TRBJ2-3; 15 bases are a match to TRBD2. The CDR3 is made up of 16 amino acids. Germline V CDR1 and CDR2: SGDLS, YYNGEE. V dropped 4 bases and J dropped 5; count of bases not matched to a gene: 5. The CDR3 DNA is TGTGCCAGCAGCCCTCAGGGACTAGCGGGGGGAGATACGCAGTATTTT. Amino acid sequence: CASSPQGLAGGDTQYF.